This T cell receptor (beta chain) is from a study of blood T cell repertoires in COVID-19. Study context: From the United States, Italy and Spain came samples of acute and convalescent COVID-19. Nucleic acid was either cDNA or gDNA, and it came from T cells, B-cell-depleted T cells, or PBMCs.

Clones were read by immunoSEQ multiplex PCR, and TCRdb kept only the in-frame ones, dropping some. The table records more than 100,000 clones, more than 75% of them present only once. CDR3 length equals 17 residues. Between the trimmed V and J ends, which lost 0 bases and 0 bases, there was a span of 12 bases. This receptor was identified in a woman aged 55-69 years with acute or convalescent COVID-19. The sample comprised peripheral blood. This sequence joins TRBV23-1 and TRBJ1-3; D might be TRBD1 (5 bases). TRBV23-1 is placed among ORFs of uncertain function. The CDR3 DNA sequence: TGCGCCAGCAGTCAATCGATACAGGCCTGCTCTGGAAACACCATATATTTT. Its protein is CASSQSIQACSGNTIYF.